The 4 T cell receptor beta chains listed next were all sequenced from one sample in a study of beta chain features in type 1 diabetes. Every isolated RNA sample was fully reverse transcribed, so sequencing captured expressed TCRB transcripts. Profiled with immunoSEQ multiplex PCR; TCRdb holds only in-frame clones, not every one. The sample consists of around 310,000 clones, 8% to 13% of them appearing once. Sequenced material: naive CD4+ T cells from blood. The receptors originated from a woman aged 25 to 39 in good health.

The rearrangement uses TRBV7-6 and TRBJ2-5; 9 bases agree with TRBD1. V shed 1 base, J shed 2 bases, and the junction held 2 bases outside the gene matches. The CDR3 extends over 15 amino acids. Germline-derived CDR1 and CDR2 are SGHVS and FNYEAQ. CDR3 bases: TGTGCCAGCAGCTTAGGGGGGACAGGGCAAGAGACCCAGTACTTC. Protein sequence: CASSLGGTGQETQYF. The whole variable domain, remainder taken from reference TRBV7-6 and TRBJ2-5, is GAGVSQSPRYKVTKRGQDVALRCDPISGHVSLYWYRQALGQGPEFLTYFNYEAQQDKSGLPNDRFSAERPEGSISTLTIQRTEQRDSAMYRCASSLGGTGQETQYFGPGTRLLVL.

This clone was observed a few times. V usage is TRBV14 and J usage is TRBJ2-7; D remains unclear. Between the trimmed V and J ends, which lost 0 bases and 1 base, there was a span of 7 bases. Germline CDR1 and CDR2: SGHDN and FVKESK. This CDR3 has 14 residues. The CDR3 protein is CASSQERHSYEQYF. CDR3 DNA sequence: TGTGCCAGCAGCCAAGAACGACATTCCTACGAGCAGTACTTC.

This clone was seen only a few times. This chain links TRBV7-2 with TRBJ2-2, with 10 nucleotides matching TRBD2. The J segment lost 9 bases and the V segment lost 4 bases, leaving 5 bases of the junction unmatched. The V gene's germline CDR1 is SGHTA and CDR2 FQGNSA. The CDR3 runs to 14 residues. CDR3: CASSYSGRARELFF. The CDR3 bases are TGTGCCAGCAGCTACAGCGGGAGGGCGCGGGAGCTGTTTTTT.

The chain uses TRBV5-6 and TRBJ1-4, with TRBD1 identical over 7 bases. The CDR3 runs to 14 residues. V lost 5 bases to trimming and J lost 7 bases; unmatched junction nucleotides: 8. Germline CDR1 and CDR2: SGHDT and YYEEEE. The CDR3: CASRVRGRGEKLFF. In nucleotides, the CDR3 is TGTGCCAGCAGGGTGAGGGGGCGAGGTGAAAAACTGTTTTTT. The whole variable domain, remainder taken from reference TRBV5-6 and TRBJ1-4, is DAGVTQSPTHLIKTRGQQVTLRCSPKSGHDTVSWYQQALGQGPQFIFQYYEEEERQRGNFPDRFSGHQFPNYSSELNVNALLLGDSALYLCASRVRGRGEKLFFGSGTQLSVL.